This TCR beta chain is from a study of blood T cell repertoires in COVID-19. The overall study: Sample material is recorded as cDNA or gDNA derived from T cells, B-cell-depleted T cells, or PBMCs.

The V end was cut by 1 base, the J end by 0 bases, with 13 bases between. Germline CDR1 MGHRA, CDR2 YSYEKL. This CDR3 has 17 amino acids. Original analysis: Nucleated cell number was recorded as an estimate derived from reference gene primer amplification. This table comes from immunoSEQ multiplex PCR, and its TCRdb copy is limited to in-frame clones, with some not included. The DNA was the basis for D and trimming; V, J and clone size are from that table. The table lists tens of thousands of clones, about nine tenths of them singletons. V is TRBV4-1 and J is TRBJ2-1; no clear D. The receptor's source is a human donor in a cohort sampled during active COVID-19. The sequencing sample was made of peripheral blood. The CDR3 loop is CASSQGPPGLSYNEQFF. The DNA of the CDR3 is TGCGCCAGCAGCCAAGGGCCCCCGGGTCTCTCCTACAATGAGCAGTTCTTC.